The 8 T cell receptor beta chains below were found in one sample sequenced in a study of T cell changes during pregnancy in multiple sclerosis. Profiled with immunoSEQ multiplex PCR; TCRdb holds only in-frame clones, not every one. The sample shows roughly 48,000 clones, almost 95% of them seen only once. The source material was CD4+ T cells from peripheral blood mononuclear cells, sampled in the second trimester of pregnancy. The receptors were sampled from a female donor in good health, enrolled as a control in a pregnancy study.

The J gene is TRBJ2-1, the V gene TRBV27; D possibly corresponds to TRBD2 (6 bases). This CDR3 is 13 amino acids long. Germline lookup yields CDR1 MNHEY and CDR2 SMNVEV (reference sequence). V lost 3 bases, J lost 7 bases, and 10 bases lay in between. In DNA form, the CDR3 reads TGTGCCAGCAGTTTGAGCGGGCAGAATGAGCAGTTCTTC. Translation gives CASSLSGQNEQFF.

This clone was detected a few times. V is TRBV28 and J is TRBJ1-1, with D unresolved. Trimming shortened V by 3 bases and J by 7 bases, and 9 bases separated the two germline ends. The germline gives CDR1 MDHEN, CDR2 SYDVKM. The CDR3 has 12 residues. This chain's CDR3 is CASSLRQIEAFF. CDR3 bases: TGTGCCAGCAGTTTGAGGCAAATTGAAGCTTTCTTT. The full variable domain, with the rest looked up from reference TRBV28 and TRBJ1-1, is DVKVTQSSRYLVKRTGEKVFLECVQDMDHENMFWYRQDPGLGLRLIYFSYDVKMKEKGDIPEGYSVSREKKERFSLILESASTNQTSMYLCASSLRQIEAFFGQGTRLTVV.

The chain employs TRBV10-3 and TRBJ2-7; 7 bases match TRBD1. V shed 7 bases and J 2 bases; nucleotides not matched to a gene: 8. Germline V gene lookup returns CDR1 ENHRY and CDR2 SYGVKD. This CDR3 has 14 amino acids. CDR3 DNA sequence: TGTGCCATCACCCGGGACAGACAGACCTACGAGCAGTACTTC. It specifies CAITRDRQTYEQYF.

The chain recombines TRBV11-2 with TRBJ1-2; no firm D call. Germline CDR1 and CDR2: SGHAT and FQNNGV. V shed 4 bases and J shed 8 bases, with 23 bases lying between them. This CDR3 contains 16 residues. The CDR3 here is CASSSTKDRREGGYTF. CDR3 nucleotides: TGTGCCAGCAGCTCCACTAAGGACCGTCGAGAGGGAGGCTACACCTTC.

J is TRBJ1-1 and V is TRBV7-8, with D perhaps TRBD1 (5 bases). V was trimmed by 1 base and J by 11 bases, leaving 11 bases between them. Germline CDR1 is SGHVS and CDR2 is FQNEAQ. The CDR3 has 12 amino acids. CDR3 coding DNA: TGTGCCAGCAGCTTAGTGGGGCTGGAGGCTTTCTTT. Translated, it gives CASSLVGLEAFF.

V usage is TRBV28 and J usage is TRBJ2-3; 8 bases map to TRBD1. The CDR3 contains 15 residues. The germline V gene has CDR1 MDHEN and CDR2 SYDVKM. J gave up 5 bases and V 2 bases, and 6 bases lay outside the gene matches. The CDR3 region is CASSLVDRGRDTQYF. CDR3 sequence (DNA): TGTGCCAGCAGTTTAGTCGACAGGGGAAGAGATACGCAGTATTTT.

The chain combines TRBV7-2 with TRBJ2-3; TRBD2 matches at 10 bases. This CDR3 is built from 15 residues. Germline loops: CDR1 SGHTA, CDR2 FQGNSA. With 2 bases clipped from V and 4 bases from J, the junction kept 3 bases outside the gene matches. CDR3 amino acids: CASSLLAGVADTQYF. CDR3 bases: TGTGCCAGCAGCTTACTAGCGGGAGTGGCAGATACGCAGTATTTT.

The chain links TRBV27 to TRBJ2-7; weak D call: TRBD2 (6 bases). The CDR3 spans 14 residues. In germline, CDR1 is MNHEY, CDR2 SMNVEV (reference sequence). The V and J ends lost 4 bases and 0 bases respectively, with 10 bases between them. Here the CDR3 DNA reads TGTGCCAGCAGTTCGGGACTGGACTCCTACGAGCAGTACTTC. Its translation: CASSSGLDSYEQYF.